A single sample gave rise to the 20 T cell receptor beta chains below, sequenced in a study of blood T cell repertoires in COVID-19. Clones were sequenced by immunoSEQ multiplex PCR, and TCRdb holds only the in-frame ones, with some missing. The repertoire has roughly 250,000 clones, around 82% of them found once; the top ten carry 4.7%. The specimen was peripheral blood. The source of these receptors is a woman between 70 and 85 years old with acute or convalescent COVID-19.

This clone was recorded once. The rearrangement uses TRBV28 and TRBJ1-1; 8 positions match TRBD1. The CDR3 covers 12 residues. J was trimmed by 11 bases and V by 3 bases; bases with no gene match: 5. Germline V gene sequence: CDR1 MDHEN, CDR2 SYDVKM. CDR3 region: CASSLRTGRAFF. Written as DNA, the CDR3 is TGTGCCAGCAGTTTGAGGACAGGGAGGGCTTTCTTT.

This clone was found a few times. Within the sample, other DNA sequences also encode this same CDR3. J is TRBJ1-4 and V is TRBV5-1; D perhaps matches TRBD1 (5 bases). This CDR3 region has 14 residues. Trimming removed 0 bases from V and 8 bases from J, with 11 bases in between. The germline CDR1 and CDR2 sequences are SGHRS and YFSETQ. CDR3 loop: CASSLGQGGEKLFF. CDR3 sequence (DNA): TGCGCCAGCAGCTTGGGGCAGGGTGGCGAAAAACTGTTTTTT.

The rearrangement links TRBV30 to TRBJ1-5; D not certain. Trimming took 0 bases from V and 0 from J, leaving 6 bases between them. This CDR3 has 14 amino acids. Germline V gene lookup returns CDR1 GTSNPN and CDR2 SVGIG (reference sequence). CDR3: CAWSVVDSNQPQHF. Written as DNA, the CDR3 is TGTGCCTGGAGTGTAGTAGATAGCAATCAGCCCCAGCATTTT.

The chain carries TRBV5-1 and TRBJ2-1, with D unresolved. CDR1 SGHRS and CDR2 YFSETQ come from the germline V gene. The CDR3 is 13 amino acids. With 1 base removed from V and 2 bases from J, the gap between germline ends came to 4 bases. The CDR3 protein is CASSLPAYNEQFF. The CDR3, as DNA: TGCGCCAGCAGCTTGCCAGCCTACAATGAGCAGTTCTTC. Using reference TRBV5-1 and TRBJ2-1 for the parts outside the CDR3, the full variable domain is KAGVTQTPRYLIKTRGQQVTLSCSPISGHRSVSWYQQTPGQGLQFLFEYFSETQRNKGNFPGRFSGRQFSNSRSEMNVSTLELGDSALYLCASSLPAYNEQFFGPGTRLTVL.

The gene calls are TRBV7-2 and TRBJ2-5, with 12 nucleotides matching TRBD2. The V gene's germline CDR1 is SGHTA and CDR2 FQGNSA. This CDR3 is built from 16 residues. Trimming cost V 4 bases and J 2 bases; bases outside gene matches: 5. The CDR3 sequence is CASSSSSGGGQETQYF. CDR3 bases: TGTGCCAGCAGCTCATCTAGCGGGGGGGGACAAGAGACCCAGTACTTC.

The chain has TRBV6-5 and TRBJ1-2; D is ambiguous. Germline loops: CDR1 MNHEY, CDR2 SVGAGI. V was clipped by 2 bases and J by 6 bases, with 10 bases between them. The CDR3 loop spans 13 amino acids. CDR3 region: CASSYGSEHGYTF. The CDR3 nucleotides are TGTGCCAGCAGTTACGGGTCGGAGCATGGCTACACCTTC.

This sequence joins TRBV27 and TRBJ1-2; 10 bases align to TRBD1. Germline CDR1 is MNHEY and CDR2 is SMNVEV (reference sequence). With V trimmed by 3 bases and J by 8 bases, 6 bases remained unmatched. The CDR3 totals 14 residues. CDR3 DNA sequence: TGTGCCAGCAGTTTCCATGACAGGGGGCAAGGCTACACCTTC. Translating it yields CASSFHDRGQGYTF.

This clone has a handful of counts. The V call is TRBV4-3, the J call TRBJ1-5; 8 positions match TRBD1. Germline CDR1 and CDR2: LGHNA and YSLEER. The V gene end was trimmed by 1 base and the J gene end by 2 bases; junction bases not matched to a gene: 7. The CDR3 length is 17 residues. CDR3 region: CASSQALTGQGNQPQHF. CDR3 nucleotide sequence: TGCGCCAGCAGCCAAGCATTAACGGGACAGGGCAATCAGCCCCAGCATTTT.

In its sample, this clone was seen a few times. The chain couples TRBV20-1 to TRBJ1-1, with D perhaps matching TRBD1 (5 bases). CDR1 and CDR2 (germline): DFQATT, SNEGSKA (reference sequence). V was clipped by 3 bases and J by 2 bases, with 10 bases between them. The CDR3 loop spans 13 amino acids. The DNA for the CDR3 is TGCAGTGCTAGTTTCCAGGGAAACACTGAAGCTTTCTTT. It is translated as CSASFQGNTEAFF.

The chain links TRBV19 to TRBJ2-1, with TRBD2 as a possible D gene (6 bases). The germline V gene encodes CDR1 LNHDA and CDR2 SQIVND (reference sequence). This CDR3 is 12 amino acids long. Deletions cut 4 bases from V and 8 bases from J, with 9 bases between. CDR3 sequence: CASSSSGDEQFF. The CDR3 region has the DNA TGTGCCAGTAGTAGTAGCGGCGATGAGCAGTTCTTC. The complete variable domain, with remaining parts taken from reference TRBV19 and TRBJ2-1, reads DGGITQSPKYLFRKEGQNVTLSCEQNLNHDAMYWYRQDPGQGLRLIYYSQIVNDFQKGDIAEGYSVSREKKESFPLTVTSAQKNPTAFYLCASSSSGDEQFFGPGTRLTVL.

In DNA form, the CDR3 reads TGTGCCAGCAGCTTGATGACAGGGACCCGCCTGAAAGCTTTCTTT. It codes for CASSLMTGTRLKAFF. This chain links TRBV5-8 with TRBJ1-1, with 7 bases aligning to TRBD1. The CDR3 sequence is 15 residues long. Trimming took 1 base from V and 9 from J; bases not matched to a gene: 12. Germline-derived CDR1 and CDR2 are SGHTS and YDEGEE.

This clone appeared many times. J is TRBJ2-7 and V is TRBV7-9; D is uncertain. CDR1 and CDR2 (germline): SEHNR, FQNEAQ (reference sequence). The V end was cut by 1 base, the J end by 3 bases, with 4 bases between. There are 12 residues in the CDR3. The CDR3 DNA is TGTGCCAGCAGCTTAGGAGACTACGAGCAGTACTTC. Translated, it gives CASSLGDYEQYF.

This chain joins TRBV7-9 and TRBJ2-4; TRBD1 might be the D (5 bases). CDR3 length: 14 amino acids. From germline, CDR1 is SEHNR and CDR2 FQNEAQ (reference sequence). V was pared by 0 bases and J by 11 bases, with 14 bases between. The chain's CDR3 is CASSLAHRGTFQYF. CDR3 DNA sequence: TGTGCCAGCAGCTTAGCGCATAGGGGCACTTTTCAGTACTTC. Complete variable domain (other parts from reference TRBV7-9 and TRBJ2-4): DTGVSQNPRHKITKRGQNVTFRCDPISEHNRLYWYRQTLGQGPEFLTYFQNEAQLEKSRLLSDRFSAERPKGSFSTLEIQRTEQGDSAMYLCASSLAHRGTFQYFGAGTRLSVL.

The V call is TRBV6-6, the J call TRBJ1-4; 7 bases match TRBD1. CDR1 and CDR2 from the germline V gene are MNHNY and SVGAGI (reference sequence). This CDR3 comprises 20 residues. With V trimmed by 5 bases and J by 1 base, 19 bases remained unmatched. CDR3 protein: CASSPSLRQGAGQTNEKLFF. The DNA for the CDR3 is TGTGCCAGCAGTCCGTCTTTGAGACAGGGCGCAGGGCAAACTAATGAAAAACTGTTTTTT.

This clone came up a few times. This chain links TRBV6-2 or TRBV6-3 with TRBJ1-5; 8 bases align to TRBD1. This CDR3 spans 16 amino acids. J gave up 6 bases and V 2 bases, and 9 bases lay outside the gene matches. Per germline, CDR1 MNHEY and CDR2 SVGEGT. CDR3 sequence reads: CASSYRTGSDGQPQHF. DNA of the CDR3: TGTGCCAGCAGTTACCGGACAGGGAGTGATGGTCAGCCCCAGCATTTT.

The V gene is TRBV29-1, the J gene TRBJ2-7; 8 bases are shared with TRBD1. CDR3 length equals 13 residues. Looked up from germline, CDR1 is SQVTM and CDR2 is ANQGSEA. The V gene end was trimmed by 3 bases and the J gene end by 5 bases; junction bases not matched to a gene: 6. CDR3 amino acids: CSVDDRGFNEQYF. The CDR3 DNA sequence: TGCAGCGTTGATGACAGGGGATTTAACGAGCAGTACTTC.

This rearrangement joins TRBV23-1 to TRBJ1-2; the match to TRBD1 covers 9 bases. TRBV23-1 is an open reading frame, and its role is uncertain. With V trimmed by 5 bases and J by 2 bases, 0 bases remained unmatched. The CDR3 is made up of 13 amino acids. CDR3 protein: CASSGTGNYGYTF. CDR3 DNA: TGCGCCAGCAGTGGGACAGGGAACTATGGCTACACCTTC.

The gene calls are TRBV6-5 and TRBJ1-1; D is undetermined. The CDR3 length is 16 residues. Germline CDR1 reads MNHEY; CDR2 reads SVGAGI. V was cut by 0 bases and J by 2 bases, with 13 bases left in between. This CDR3 is CASSYSAGAGNTEAFF. DNA for the CDR3: TGTGCCAGCAGTTACTCGGCGGGCGCTGGAAACACTGAAGCTTTCTTT.

The genes are TRBV18 and TRBJ2-3, with a tentative D call TRBD1 (6 bases). V dropped 3 bases and J dropped 0 bases, with 10 bases sitting between them. The CDR3 is 15 residues long. From germline, CDR1 is KGHSH and CDR2 LQKENI. The CDR3 spells CASSPRGFSTDTQYF. The CDR3 DNA follows: TGTGCCAGCTCACCCAGGGGCTTTAGCACAGATACGCAGTATTTT.

The rearrangement uses TRBV4-3 and TRBJ1-2; 8 nucleotides align to TRBD1. The germline gives CDR1 LGHNA, CDR2 YSLEER. The CDR3 has 18 residues. J was trimmed by 1 base and V by 1 base; bases with no gene match: 11. CDR3 DNA: TGCGCCAGCAGCCAAGGGTCAGGGGGCGCGCTCCATAACTATGGCTACACCTTC. It encodes CASSQGSGGALHNYGYTF.